Shown below are 32 T cell receptor beta chains from a single sample sequenced in a study of type 1 regulatory T cells. TCRdb reprocessed the reads with MiXCR, giving one entry per CDR3 protein. This table has 75,000 to 100,000 distinct CDR3 sequences, roughly a third appearing once. The sequenced sample consisted of CD4+ T cells, either the whole sample or a sorted fraction (not recorded which). Every receptor here comes from a human donor in good health.

This chain joins TRBV5-1 and TRBJ1-2; weak D call: TRBD1 (5 bases). CDR1 and CDR2 (germline): SGHRS, YFSETQ. The CDR3 contains 12 residues. Trimming removed 5 bases from V and 0 bases from J, with 5 bases in between. This chain's CDR3 is CASRGANYGYTF. The DNA for the CDR3 is TGCGCCAGCAGAGGGGCTAACTATGGCTACACCTTC.

The gene calls are TRBV7-8 and TRBJ2-1, with D hard to call. The CDR3 totals 12 residues. Germline loops: CDR1 SGHVS, CDR2 FQNEAQ. V gave up 5 bases and J gave up 6 bases, with 8 bases separating them. CDR3: CASSRSPNEQFF. The DNA for the CDR3 is TGTGCCAGCAGCCGATCTCCCAATGAGCAGTTCTTC. Looking up the rest from reference TRBV7-8 and TRBJ2-1 gives the full variable domain: GAGVSQSPRYKVAKRGQDVALRCDPISGHVSLFWYQQALGQGPEFLTYFQNEAQLDKSGLPSDRFFAERPEGSVSTLKIQRTQQEDSAVYLCASSRSPNEQFFGPGTRLTVL.

A few counts support this clonotype. The chain recombines TRBV5-4 with TRBJ2-2; no clear D. This CDR3 spans 15 amino acids. Trimming cost V 1 base and J 1 base, with 8 bases left between them. Germline CDR1 is SGHNT and CDR2 is YYREEE (reference sequence). CDR3 amino acids: CASSLNSRNTGELFF. The DNA for the CDR3 is TGTGCCAGCAGCTTGAACTCGAGGAACACCGGGGAGCTGTTTTTT.

The chain joins TRBV14 to TRBJ2-1; no clear D. Germline V gene lookup returns CDR1 SGHDN and CDR2 FVKESK. The CDR3 has 16 residues. V was cut by 4 bases and J by 0 bases, with 13 bases left in between. CDR3 sequence (DNA): TGTGCCAGCAGCCCGTTGGCGGAAAGCTCCTACAATGAGCAGTTCTTC. Translation: CASSPLAESSYNEQFF.

The chain links TRBV29-1 to TRBJ2-2; D might be TRBD1 (6 bases). V lost 1 base and J 4 bases, leaving 10 bases between the germline ends. There are 14 residues in the CDR3. The V gene's germline CDR1 is SQVTM and CDR2 ANQGSEA. Written as DNA, the CDR3 is TGCAGCGTTGAAGTTACAGGGAGCACCGGGGAGCTGTTTTTT. Translating gives CSVEVTGSTGELFF.

This clonotype was seen only once. The rearrangement joins TRBV3-1 to TRBJ2-6; 9 positions match TRBD1. V gave up 7 bases and J gave up 0 bases; unmatched junction bases: 10. CDR3 length: 18 amino acids. Germline V lookup: CDR1 LGHDT, CDR2 YNNKEL (reference sequence). As DNA, the CDR3 is TGTGCCAGCACCCCCGGGGACAGGGCCTTCTCTGGGGCCAACGTCCTGACTTTC. This sequence encodes CASTPGDRAFSGANVLTF.

This clonotype has only one observation. This chain connects TRBV7-8 to TRBJ1-5, with 9 bases that match TRBD1. Germline V lookup: CDR1 SGHVS, CDR2 FQNEAQ. The CDR3 runs to 15 residues. Unmatched junction bases numbered 6, after V lost 5 bases and J lost 4 bases. CDR3 nucleotide sequence: TGTGCCAGCAGCGACGGGACAGGGACTAATCAGCCCCAGCATTTT. Protein sequence: CASSDGTGTNQPQHF.

This clonotype was picked up one time. The V call is TRBV19, the J call TRBJ1-5; 7 bases are a match to TRBD1. The V gene's germline CDR1 is LNHDA and CDR2 SQIVND (reference sequence). The V gene end was trimmed by 4 bases and the J gene end by 7 bases; junction bases not matched to a gene: 4. This CDR3 region has 13 residues. The CDR3 here is CASSTDRDQPQHF. The CDR3 nucleotides are TGTGCCAGTAGTACCGACAGGGACCAGCCCCAGCATTTT.

The chain uses TRBV20-1 and TRBJ1-1, with D perhaps matching TRBD1 (6 bases). There are 14 residues in the CDR3. The germline V gene encodes CDR1 DFQATT and CDR2 SNEGSKA (reference sequence). The germline V and J ends were trimmed by 6 bases and 1 base, with 15 bases remaining between them. This chain's CDR3 is CSASRSTGNTEAFF. CDR3 nucleotides: TGCAGTGCGTCGAGATCGACAGGGAACACTGAAGCTTTCTTT.

The CDR3 region has the DNA TGCAGTGCTATGGTGGGCAGCAATCAGCCCCAGCATTTT. This codes for CSAMVGSNQPQHF. The chain links TRBV20-1 to TRBJ1-5, with D unclear. The CDR3 extends over 13 amino acids. Germline V gives CDR1 DFQATT, CDR2 SNEGSKA (reference sequence). V shed 4 bases and J shed 1 base, with 8 bases lying between them.

This clonotype was found many times. In nucleotides, the CDR3 is TGCGCCAGCAGCTTGGCCCTCGGGATGCCTGGAAACACCATATATTTT. Translated: CASSLALGMPGNTIYF. The V call is TRBV5-1, the J call TRBJ1-3; D not resolved. Germline CDR1 and CDR2: SGHRS and YFSETQ. The CDR3 contains 16 residues. The ends were cut back, 0 bases at V and 2 bases at J, with 12 bases in the middle.

The chain uses TRBV3-1 and TRBJ1-2; no clear D. Deletions cut 6 bases from V and 7 bases from J, with 12 bases between. This CDR3 is built from 12 residues. Germline CDR1 reads LGHDT; CDR2 reads YNNKEL (reference sequence). The CDR3 DNA follows: TGTGCCAGCAGGAAGGGAGATCTTGGCTACACCTTC. This gives the protein CASRKGDLGYTF.

The V and J genes are TRBV9 and TRBJ2-1, with 12 positions matching TRBD2. The germline V gene has CDR1 SGDLS and CDR2 YYNGEE. With 4 bases clipped from V and 7 bases from J, the junction kept 15 bases outside the gene matches. The CDR3 is made up of 18 amino acids. The CDR3 here is CASSIPNKLAGGQNEQFF. CDR3 in DNA: TGTGCCAGCAGCATACCGAACAAACTAGCGGGAGGTCAGAATGAGCAGTTCTTC.

This clonotype has a single count. The J gene is TRBJ2-7, the V gene TRBV6-1; the match to TRBD1 covers 8 bases. Germline CDR1 MNHNS, CDR2 SASEGT. Trimming at V came to 6 bases and at J to 7 bases, leaving 11 bases not matched to a gene. The CDR3 sequence is 14 residues long. In DNA form, the CDR3 reads TGTGCCAGCAGGGAGCCCAGGGGGCAAAGGGAGCAGTACTTC. This gives the protein CASREPRGQREQYF.

This chain links TRBV6-6 with TRBJ2-7; D may correspond to TRBD1 or TRBD2 (5 bases each). CDR3 length equals 14 residues. Germline lookup yields CDR1 MNHNY and CDR2 SVGAGI (reference sequence). The V gene lost 6 bases and the J gene lost 6 bases, with 18 bases spanning the gap. Here the CDR3 DNA reads TGTGCCAGCAGCCACGGGGCCGGGGAAGGCGAGCAGTACTTC. It yields the protein CASSHGAGEGEQYF.

The rearrangement links TRBV29-1 to TRBJ2-3, with D tentatively TRBD1 or TRBD2 (5 bases each). The CDR3 extends over 16 amino acids. The germline gives CDR1 SQVTM, CDR2 ANQGSEA. The V and J ends lost 8 bases and 2 bases respectively, with 23 bases between them. CDR3 in amino acids: CSITTRGTRPTDTQYF. DNA of the CDR3: TGCAGCATAACAACCCGGGGCACAAGACCCACAGATACGCAGTATTTT.

This clonotype showed up many times. The chain recombines TRBV28 with TRBJ1-2, with D unclear. CDR3 length: 11 residues. Germline V lookup: CDR1 MDHEN, CDR2 SYDVKM. The V and J ends lost 6 bases and 6 bases respectively, with 8 bases between them. The CDR3 DNA reads TGTGCCAGCAGGGCTAGGGATGGCTACACCTTC. The encoded protein is CASRARDGYTF.

The chain carries TRBV4-3 and TRBJ1-1, with 10 bases identical to TRBD1. Per germline, CDR1 LGHNA and CDR2 YSLEER. This CDR3 is built from 15 residues. V lost 0 bases and J lost 5; bases outside the gene matches: 3. The CDR3: CASSQEWDRGTEAFF. The CDR3, as DNA: TGCGCCAGCAGCCAAGAATGGGACAGGGGAACTGAAGCTTTCTTT.

The rearrangement links TRBV3-1 to TRBJ1-5; D is perhaps TRBD1 (5 bases). This CDR3 spans 14 amino acids. From germline, CDR1 is LGHDT and CDR2 YNNKEL (reference sequence). V was shortened by 5 bases and J by 1 base, with 9 bases between the two germline ends. The CDR3 region has the DNA TGTGCCAGCAGCGGGACGGCCAGCAATCAGCCCCAGCATTTT. As protein: CASSGTASNQPQHF.

The chain couples TRBV20-1 to TRBJ1-1; TRBD1 matches 8 bases. The trim removed 6 bases at V and 4 bases at J, leaving 7 bases unmatched. Germline V CDR1 and CDR2: DFQATT, SNEGSKA (reference sequence). The CDR3 is made up of 13 amino acids. Here the CDR3 reads CSAQTGEGTEAFF. In DNA, the CDR3 is TGCAGTGCCCAGACAGGGGAAGGCACTGAAGCTTTCTTT.

The rearrangement joins TRBV3-1 to TRBJ2-1; 11 bases line up with TRBD2. The length of the CDR3 is 16 residues. Germline CDR1 is LGHDT and CDR2 is YNNKEL (reference sequence). The J segment lost 7 bases and the V segment lost 3 bases, leaving 8 bases of the junction unmatched. The DNA of the CDR3 is TGTGCCAGCAGCCAGATAGCGGGAGGGCCGAGAAATGAGCAGTTCTTC. This codes for CASSQIAGGPRNEQFF.

This clonotype was seen a handful of times. The V and J genes are TRBV5-1 and TRBJ2-1; no clear D. V was trimmed by 1 base and J by 3 bases, leaving 11 bases between them. Looked up from germline, CDR1 is SGHRS and CDR2 is YFSETQ. This CDR3 has 15 residues. The CDR3 loop reads CASSLNGRSYNEQFF. The CDR3 DNA follows: TGCGCCAGCAGCTTGAATGGCAGAAGCTACAATGAGCAGTTCTTC.

This clonotype showed up just a few times. This chain links TRBV20-1 with TRBJ1-1, with a weak D call TRBD1 (5 bases). This CDR3 is built from 12 residues. The V end was cut by 1 base, the J end by 11 bases, with 14 bases between. CDR1 and CDR2 from the germline V gene are DFQATT and SNEGSKA (reference sequence). The CDR3 spells CSARGTGVPAFF. CDR3 coding DNA: TGCAGTGCTAGAGGGACGGGGGTTCCGGCTTTCTTT.

V gene TRBV20-1 combines with J gene TRBJ2-7; the match to TRBD1 covers 8 bases. V trimming: 4 bases; J trimming: 2 bases; junction bases outside the gene matches: 10. Germline loops: CDR1 DFQATT, CDR2 SNEGSKA (reference sequence). This CDR3 comprises 15 residues. The CDR3 DNA follows: TGCAGTGCTATTAGAACCGGGACAGGAACCTACGAGCAGTACTTC. It encodes CSAIRTGTGTYEQYF.

The chain uses TRBV7-6 and TRBJ2-7; 8 bases map to TRBD1. Germline V gene lookup returns CDR1 SGHVS and CDR2 FNYEAQ. V shed 5 bases, J shed 6 bases, and the junction held 9 bases outside the gene matches. CDR3 size: 14 residues. The CDR3 loop reads CASSVGQGRSEQYF. CDR3 DNA sequence: TGTGCCAGCAGCGTTGGACAGGGACGTAGCGAGCAGTACTTC.

The chain carries TRBV30 and TRBJ1-3; D gene uncertain. The CDR3 covers 14 residues. Germline V gene sequence: CDR1 GTSNPN, CDR2 SVGIG (reference sequence). The CDR3 region has the DNA TGTGCAACAAAAAGGGCTATCTCTGGAAACACCATATATTTT. This gives the protein CATKRAISGNTIYF.

This clonotype was found a few times. The chain recombines TRBV6-5 with TRBJ1-6, with a tentative D call TRBD1 (5 bases). The germline CDR1 and CDR2 sequences are MNHEY and SVGAGI. Trimming removed 6 bases from V and 9 bases from J, with 15 bases in between. There are 14 residues in the CDR3. The chain's CDR3 is CASRIGVHGSPLHF. The DNA for the CDR3 is TGTGCCAGCAGGATAGGGGTTCACGGTTCACCCCTCCACTTT.

This clonotype was found a few times. Here the CDR3 DNA reads TGTGCCAGTAGTATAGACAGGGGCACTGAAGCTTTCTTT. Protein product: CASSIDRGTEAFF. The V call is TRBV19, the J call TRBJ1-1; maybe TRBD1 (6 bases). This CDR3 has 13 amino acids. Germline CDR1 LNHDA, CDR2 SQIVND (reference sequence). The V end was cut by 0 bases, the J end by 4 bases, with 6 bases between.

This clonotype has more than one count but fewer than ten. The chain carries TRBV28 and TRBJ2-5, with D maybe TRBD1 (6 bases). The germline V gene encodes CDR1 MDHEN and CDR2 SYDVKM. This CDR3 has 15 amino acids. The V gene lost 1 base and the J gene lost 0 bases, with 9 bases spanning the gap. The CDR3: CASSLSGGYQETQYF. For the CDR3, the DNA is TGTGCCAGCAGTTTATCTGGGGGCTACCAAGAGACCCAGTACTTC. Combining the CDR3 with reference TRBV28 and TRBJ2-5 gives the whole variable domain DVKVTQSSRYLVKRTGEKVFLECVQDMDHENMFWYRQDPGLGLRLIYFSYDVKMKEKGDIPEGYSVSREKKERFSLILESASTNQTSMYLCASSLSGGYQETQYFGPGTRLLVL.

The chain recombines TRBV5-1 with TRBJ2-3, with D possibly called TRBD1 or TRBD2 (5 bases each). Trimming took 3 bases from V and 3 from J, leaving 8 bases between them. The CDR3 has 13 amino acids. Per the germline V gene, CDR1 is SGHRS and CDR2 is YFSETQ. CDR3 DNA: TGCGCCAGCAGCTCCGAGGGGACAGATACGCAGTATTTT. The encoded protein is CASSSEGTDTQYF.

The chain has TRBV29-1 and TRBJ1-1; 9 nucleotides align to TRBD1. Trimming removed 4 bases from V and 5 bases from J; junction bases left unmatched: 20. This CDR3 is 18 amino acids long. Germline CDR1 is SQVTM and CDR2 is ANQGSEA. CDR3 sequence reads: CSVAPRPGQGISRTEAFF. For the CDR3, the DNA is TGCAGCGTTGCCCCCCGACCCGGACAGGGGATAAGCCGGACTGAAGCTTTCTTT.

In DNA, the CDR3 is TGCGCCAGCAGCTTGGATGAGACCCAGTACTTC. It encodes CASSLDETQYF. The rearrangement uses TRBV5-1 and TRBJ2-5; the D is unclear. Between the trimmed V and J ends, which lost 0 bases and 5 bases, there was a span of 2 bases. CDR3 length equals 11 residues. Germline CDR1 is SGHRS and CDR2 is YFSETQ.